These T cell receptor beta chains were read from a single sample in a study of response to subunit inactivated influenza vaccine. TCRdb re-called the RT-PCR reads with MiXCR, one entry per CDR3 protein. The table shows approximately 520,000 distinct CDR3 sequences, with approximately 16% occurring only once. Sequencing used CD4+ T cells sorted from PBMCs, obtained around 25 months after vaccination. These receptors came from a man aged 50-75 years who received an inactivated influenza vaccine. Each CDR3 is given with its conserved first and last residue. Each record gives: D gene, clone size, J gene, V gene, CDR3 DNA, CDR3 protein. A D gene is named only where the DNA matches it firmly. Not every row has a clone size; where given, it reads once, few, many or a size class.

d_gene: TRBD1
abundance: few
j_gene: TRBJ1-5
v_gene: TRBV10-3
CDR3nt: TGTGCCGCCGGACAGGGAGATAATCAGCCCCAGCATTTT
CDR3aa: CAAGQGDNQPQHF

d_gene: TRBD1
abundance: few
j_gene: TRBJ2-4
v_gene: TRBV28
CDR3nt: TGTGCCAGCAGTTCGACAGGGGGTCCAGTGTACTTC
CDR3aa: CASSSTGGPVYF

d_gene: -
abundance: few
j_gene: TRBJ1-4
v_gene: TRBV7-9
CDR3nt: TGTGCCAGCAGCCCCGATGGGGCTTCTGAAAAACTGTTTTTT
CDR3aa: CASSPDGASEKLFF

d_gene: -
abundance: -
j_gene: TRBJ1-1
v_gene: TRBV19
CDR3nt: TGTGCCAGTAGTACCCAGGCGCCAGGTAGAACTGAAGCTTTCTTT
CDR3aa: CASSTQAPGRTEAFF

d_gene: TRBD1
abundance: -
j_gene: TRBJ2-2
v_gene: TRBV10-3
CDR3nt: TGTGCCATCAGTGGTGGGACAGGCGGATTCGGGGAGCTGTTTTTT
CDR3aa: CAISGGTGGFGELFF

d_gene: -
abundance: few
j_gene: TRBJ1-1
v_gene: TRBV29-1
CDR3nt: TGCAGCGTACAGCAGAACACTGAAGCTTTCTTT
CDR3aa: CSVQQNTEAFF

d_gene: TRBD1
abundance: many
j_gene: TRBJ1-2
v_gene: TRBV12-3/TRBV12-4
CDR3nt: TGTGCCAGCAGTTTAAACAGGGGCTATGGCTACACCTTC
CDR3aa: CASSLNRGYGYTF

d_gene: TRBD2
abundance: few
j_gene: TRBJ2-1
v_gene: TRBV27
CDR3nt: TGTGCCAGCAGGGGTACTAGCGGGGTGGCTTCGAATGAGCAGTTCTTC
CDR3aa: CASRGTSGVASNEQFF

d_gene: TRBD2
abundance: few
j_gene: TRBJ2-7
v_gene: TRBV25-1
CDR3nt: TGTGCCAGCAGTGAACCTAGCGGGATTGAGGAGCAGTACTTC
CDR3aa: CASSEPSGIEEQYF

d_gene: -
abundance: few
j_gene: TRBJ2-3
v_gene: TRBV29-1
CDR3nt: TGCAGCGTTGTAGCGGCCACAGATACGCAGTATTTT
CDR3aa: CSVVAATDTQYF

d_gene: -
abundance: -
j_gene: TRBJ1-5
v_gene: TRBV7-9
CDR3nt: TGTGCCAGCAGCATTCAGGGCTATCAGCCCCAGCATTTT
CDR3aa: CASSIQGYQPQHF

d_gene: -
abundance: -
j_gene: TRBJ2-3
v_gene: TRBV4-3
CDR3nt: TGCGCCAGCAGCCAAGCTGCTAGCGGCACAGATACGCAGTATTTT
CDR3aa: CASSQAASGTDTQYF

d_gene: TRBD2
abundance: -
j_gene: TRBJ2-2
v_gene: TRBV6-5
CDR3nt: TGTGCCAGCAGTACTAGCGGGGGTGGCACCGGGGAGCTGTTTTTT
CDR3aa: CASSTSGGGTGELFF

d_gene: TRBD2
abundance: -
j_gene: TRBJ2-3
v_gene: TRBV20-1
CDR3nt: TGCAGTGCTTTTAGCGGGAGCCGCACAGATACGCAGTATTTT
CDR3aa: CSAFSGSRTDTQYF

d_gene: TRBD1
abundance: -
j_gene: TRBJ2-1
v_gene: TRBV6-5
CDR3nt: TGTGCCAGCAGTTACCTGCGGACAGGGCGAAACAATGAGCAGTTCTTC
CDR3aa: CASSYLRTGRNNEQFF

d_gene: -
abundance: -
j_gene: TRBJ2-7
v_gene: TRBV6-2/TRBV6-3
CDR3nt: TGTGCCAGCAGTTACGGGGCAACCCGCACCTACGAGCAGTACTTC
CDR3aa: CASSYGATRTYEQYF

d_gene: -
abundance: -
j_gene: TRBJ2-5
v_gene: TRBV7-2
CDR3nt: TGTGCCAGCAGCTTAGCGCTAATGGTAGAGGACCAGTACTTC
CDR3aa: CASSLALMVEDQYF

d_gene: -
abundance: few
j_gene: TRBJ2-1
v_gene: TRBV6-5
CDR3nt: TGTGCCAGCAGTTATGCAGGGGCGGTCAATGAGCAGTTCTTC
CDR3aa: CASSYAGAVNEQFF

d_gene: -
abundance: -
j_gene: TRBJ2-1
v_gene: TRBV7-3
CDR3nt: TGTGCCAGCAGCTTAGCGCAGACTCGCTCCTACAATGAGCAGTTCTTC
CDR3aa: CASSLAQTRSYNEQFF

d_gene: -
abundance: many
j_gene: TRBJ2-3
v_gene: TRBV5-1
CDR3nt: TGCGCCAGCAGCTTGACTAGTAAGTGGGTGGATACGCAGTATTTT
CDR3aa: CASSLTSKWVDTQYF

d_gene: -
abundance: -
j_gene: TRBJ2-3
v_gene: TRBV2
CDR3nt: TGTGCCAGCAGTGAACAGGCATCATTGGATACGCAGTATTTT
CDR3aa: CASSEQASLDTQYF

d_gene: TRBD1
abundance: -
j_gene: TRBJ2-3
v_gene: TRBV3-1
CDR3nt: TGTGCCAGCAGCCCCTTTATTGGGACAGGGGGTAGTTTCGGCACAGATACGCAGTATTTT
CDR3aa: CASSPFIGTGGSFGTDTQYF

d_gene: -
abundance: -
j_gene: TRBJ2-3
v_gene: TRBV12-3/TRBV12-4
CDR3nt: TGTGCCAGCAGTTTAATAGCGAGCACAGATACGCAGTATTTT
CDR3aa: CASSLIASTDTQYF

d_gene: -
abundance: few
j_gene: TRBJ2-1
v_gene: TRBV5-5
CDR3nt: TGTGCCAGCAGCTCCGGGGCGGGGGCGATGCCGGAGCAGTTCTTC
CDR3aa: CASSSGAGAMPEQFF

d_gene: TRBD2
abundance: few
j_gene: TRBJ2-2
v_gene: TRBV11-1
CDR3nt: TGTGCCAGCAGGCCTCTGTTCCGGACTAGCGGGAAGAACACCGGGGAGCTGTTTTTT
CDR3aa: CASRPLFRTSGKNTGELFF

d_gene: -
abundance: many
j_gene: TRBJ2-2
v_gene: TRBV15
CDR3nt: TGTGCCACCAGCAGAGATAAAGGAGTGAACACCGGGGAGCTGTTTTTT
CDR3aa: CATSRDKGVNTGELFF

d_gene: TRBD2
abundance: few
j_gene: TRBJ2-1
v_gene: TRBV11-1
CDR3nt: TGTGCCAGCAGCCCTCGGACTAGCCGGTACAATGAGCAGTTCTTC
CDR3aa: CASSPRTSRYNEQFF

d_gene: -
abundance: -
j_gene: TRBJ2-1
v_gene: TRBV20-1
CDR3nt: TGCAGTGCTGGGAGCCCCGGTGCCTACAATGAGCAGTTCTTC
CDR3aa: CSAGSPGAYNEQFF

d_gene: -
abundance: -
j_gene: TRBJ2-2
v_gene: TRBV11-2
CDR3nt: TGTGCCAGCAGCCCAAGATTTTCGGGAGCGAACACCGGGGAGCTGTTTTTT
CDR3aa: CASSPRFSGANTGELFF

d_gene: -
abundance: -
j_gene: TRBJ2-7
v_gene: TRBV20-1
CDR3nt: TGCAGTGCTACGACACGGGTCCAGGGCTACGAGCAGTACTTC
CDR3aa: CSATTRVQGYEQYF

d_gene: TRBD1
abundance: -
j_gene: TRBJ2-1
v_gene: TRBV12-3/TRBV12-4
CDR3nt: TGTGCCAGCAGCCTACAGGGGGCTATCTACAATGAGCAGTTCTTC
CDR3aa: CASSLQGAIYNEQFF

d_gene: -
abundance: few
j_gene: TRBJ1-2
v_gene: TRBV30
CDR3nt: TGTGCCTGGAGTCTCGGGGGCTCTGGCTACACCTTC
CDR3aa: CAWSLGGSGYTF

d_gene: -
abundance: many
j_gene: TRBJ2-3
v_gene: TRBV5-1
CDR3nt: TGCGCCAGCAGCTTGGGCCAGCGGAGCACAGATACGCAGTATTTT
CDR3aa: CASSLGQRSTDTQYF

d_gene: -
abundance: -
j_gene: TRBJ2-3
v_gene: TRBV18
CDR3nt: TGTGCCAGCTCATTACGACTAGTTCTAGATACGCAGTATTTT
CDR3aa: CASSLRLVLDTQYF

d_gene: -
abundance: -
j_gene: TRBJ2-3
v_gene: TRBV27
CDR3nt: TGTGCCAGCAGGCGTATGGGGGGGGCGGGCACAGATACGCAGTATTTT
CDR3aa: CASRRMGGAGTDTQYF

d_gene: TRBD1
abundance: many
j_gene: TRBJ1-5
v_gene: TRBV6-1
CDR3nt: TGTGCCAGCAGAACCACTACAGGGGTGGGCAATCAGCCCCAGCATTTT
CDR3aa: CASRTTTGVGNQPQHF

d_gene: -
abundance: -
j_gene: TRBJ1-1
v_gene: TRBV7-2
CDR3nt: TGTGCCAGCAGCTTAGCTGGCAGGGTACCCACTGAAGCTTTCTTT
CDR3aa: CASSLAGRVPTEAFF

d_gene: TRBD1
abundance: few
j_gene: TRBJ1-1
v_gene: TRBV9
CDR3nt: TGTGCCAGCAGCGTAAAAACAGGGGGTATCACTGAAGCTTTCTTT
CDR3aa: CASSVKTGGITEAFF

d_gene: -
abundance: few
j_gene: TRBJ1-2
v_gene: TRBV4-1
CDR3nt: TGCGCCAGCAGCCAAGAAGTCGGCAGGGAGGGCTATGGCTACACCTTC
CDR3aa: CASSQEVGREGYGYTF

d_gene: TRBD1
abundance: many
j_gene: TRBJ1-3
v_gene: TRBV6-1
CDR3nt: TGTGCCAGCCGCAATATCGGAACTGGGACAGCTGGAAACACCATATATTTT
CDR3aa: CASRNIGTGTAGNTIYF

d_gene: -
abundance: -
j_gene: TRBJ2-1
v_gene: TRBV5-4
CDR3nt: TGTGCCAGCAGCTCGACCGCGGGTGAGCAGTTCTTC
CDR3aa: CASSSTAGEQFF

d_gene: TRBD1
abundance: many
j_gene: TRBJ1-1
v_gene: TRBV6-5
CDR3nt: TGTGCCAGCAGTTACTCAAAGAGACAGGGGGCGAAAGTTTTCTTT
CDR3aa: CASSYSKRQGAKVFF

d_gene: TRBD2
abundance: -
j_gene: TRBJ2-7
v_gene: TRBV9
CDR3nt: TGTGCCAGCAGCGTAGGTAGCGGGAGGACCTACGAGCAGTACTTC
CDR3aa: CASSVGSGRTYEQYF

d_gene: -
abundance: few
j_gene: TRBJ1-5
v_gene: TRBV6-5
CDR3nt: TGTGCCAGCAGTAACGGACAAGGGAGGAATCAGCCCCAGCATTTT
CDR3aa: CASSNGQGRNQPQHF

d_gene: TRBD2
abundance: once
j_gene: TRBJ2-1
v_gene: TRBV2
CDR3nt: TGTGCCAGCAGTGAACAAGCGGGGGGGGAGCAGTTCTTC
CDR3aa: CASSEQAGGEQFF

d_gene: -
abundance: -
j_gene: TRBJ2-5
v_gene: TRBV7-2
CDR3nt: TGTGCCAGCAGCTTAGAGAGACCAGAGACCCAGTACTTC
CDR3aa: CASSLERPETQYF

d_gene: TRBD1
abundance: few
j_gene: TRBJ1-1
v_gene: TRBV12-3/TRBV12-4
CDR3nt: TGTGCCAGCAGGACAGGGGTGGTCGCTTTCTTT
CDR3aa: CASRTGVVAFF

d_gene: -
abundance: few
j_gene: TRBJ2-3
v_gene: TRBV9
CDR3nt: TGTGCCAGCAGCGTAGGAAGGGCCCCGGATACGCAGTATTTT
CDR3aa: CASSVGRAPDTQYF

d_gene: TRBD1
abundance: -
j_gene: TRBJ2-5
v_gene: TRBV5-1
CDR3nt: TGCGCCAGCAGCTTGTGGGACAGGGGCCAAGAGACCCAGTACTTC
CDR3aa: CASSLWDRGQETQYF

d_gene: -
abundance: -
j_gene: TRBJ1-6
v_gene: TRBV7-9
CDR3nt: TGTGCCAGCAGCTCCGGCAGGGGTGTCCCTAGTTCACCCCTCCACTTT
CDR3aa: CASSSGRGVPSSPLHF

d_gene: -
abundance: -
j_gene: TRBJ2-7
v_gene: TRBV6-1
CDR3nt: TGTGCCAGCAGTGAACATGGATCAGGGGGGCTCGAGCAGTACTTC
CDR3aa: CASSEHGSGGLEQYF

d_gene: -
abundance: few
j_gene: TRBJ2-5
v_gene: TRBV4-3
CDR3nt: TGCGCCAGCAGCCAAGTGGAGCGTGGCCCCCAGTACTTC
CDR3aa: CASSQVERGPQYF

d_gene: -
abundance: many
j_gene: TRBJ2-7
v_gene: TRBV6-5
CDR3nt: TGTGCCAGCAGGACCACTTACGAGCAGTACTTC
CDR3aa: CASRTTYEQYF

d_gene: -
abundance: few
j_gene: TRBJ1-3
v_gene: TRBV27
CDR3nt: TGTGCCAGCAGTTTAAAGCCTTATCCGCACTCTGGAAACACCATATATTTT
CDR3aa: CASSLKPYPHSGNTIYF